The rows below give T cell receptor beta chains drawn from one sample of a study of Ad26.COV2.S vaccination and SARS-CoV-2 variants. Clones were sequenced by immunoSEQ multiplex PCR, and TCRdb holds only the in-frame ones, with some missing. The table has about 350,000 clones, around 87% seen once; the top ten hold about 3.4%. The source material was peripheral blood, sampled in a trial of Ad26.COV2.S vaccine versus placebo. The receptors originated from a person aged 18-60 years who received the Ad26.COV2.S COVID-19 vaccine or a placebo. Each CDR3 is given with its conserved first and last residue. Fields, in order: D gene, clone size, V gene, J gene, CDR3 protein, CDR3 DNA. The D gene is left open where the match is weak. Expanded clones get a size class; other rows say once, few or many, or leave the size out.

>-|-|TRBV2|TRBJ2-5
CASSEGDQETQYF
TGTGCCAGCAGTGAAGGGGACCAAGAGACCCAGTACTTC
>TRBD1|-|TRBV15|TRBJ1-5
CATWTGGSQPQHF
TGTGCCACCTGGACAGGGGGGAGTCAGCCCCAGCATTTT
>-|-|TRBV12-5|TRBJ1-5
CASGFGDSNQPQHF
TGTGCTAGTGGTTTTGGAGATAGCAATCAGCCCCAGCATTTT
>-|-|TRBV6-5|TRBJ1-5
CASSTRQISNQPQHF
TGTGCCAGCAGTACCCGGCAGATTAGCAATCAGCCCCAGCATTTT
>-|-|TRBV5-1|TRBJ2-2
CASSLRQNTGELFF
TGCGCCAGCAGCCTACGACAGAACACCGGGGAGCTGTTTTTT
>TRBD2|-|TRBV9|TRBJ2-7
CASSPRLAGFYEQYF
TGTGCCAGCAGCCCCCGACTAGCGGGGTTCTACGAGCAGTACTTC
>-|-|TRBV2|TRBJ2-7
CASSEERSYEQYF
TGTGCCAGCAGTGAAGAAAGATCCTACGAGCAGTACTTC
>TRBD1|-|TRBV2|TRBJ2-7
CASRKGTGHYEQYF
TGTGCCAGCAGGAAGGGGACAGGGCACTACGAGCAGTACTTC
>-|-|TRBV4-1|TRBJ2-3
CASSLGWGSTDTQYF
TGCGCCAGCAGCCTGGGGTGGGGTAGCACAGATACGCAGTATTTT
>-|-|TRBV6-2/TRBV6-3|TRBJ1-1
CASSYGAEAFF
TGTGCCAGCAGTTACGGGGCTGAAGCTTTCTTT
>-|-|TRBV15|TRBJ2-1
CATSREGRSYNEQFF
TGTGCCACCAGCAGAGAGGGACGGTCCTACAATGAGCAGTTCTTC
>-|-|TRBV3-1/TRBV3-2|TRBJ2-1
CASSHGYNEQFF
TGTGCCAGCAGCCATGGCTACAATGAGCAGTTCTTC
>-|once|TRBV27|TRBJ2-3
CASTQRVSGVSRTDTQYF
TGTGCCAGCACCCAAAGGGTCTCGGGGGTCTCTCGCACAGATACGCAGTATTTT
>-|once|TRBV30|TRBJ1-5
CAWSYGGAVQPQHF
TGTGCCTGGAGTTATGGGGGCGCGGTTCAGCCCCAGCATTTT
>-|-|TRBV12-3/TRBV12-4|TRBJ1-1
CASSHRVNTEAFF
TGTGCCAGCAGTCACAGGGTGAACACTGAAGCTTTCTTT
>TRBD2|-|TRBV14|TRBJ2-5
CASSHGTSGQETQYF
TGTGCCAGCAGCCACGGGACTAGCGGACAAGAGACCCAGTACTTC
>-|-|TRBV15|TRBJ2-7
CATSRDYGNTYEQYF
TGTGCCACCAGCAGAGATTACGGGAATACCTACGAGCAGTACTTC
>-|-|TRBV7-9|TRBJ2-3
CASSLGGRSTDTQYF
TGTGCCAGCAGCTTAGGGGGAAGGAGCACAGATACGCAGTATTTT
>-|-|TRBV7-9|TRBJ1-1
CASTIGQNTEAFF
TGTGCCAGCACCATCGGACAGAACACTGAAGCTTTCTTT
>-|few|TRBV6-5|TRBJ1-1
CASSLISTEAFF
TGTGCCAGCAGTCTAATCAGCACTGAAGCTTTCTTT
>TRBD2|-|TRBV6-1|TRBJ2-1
CASSEKRRGAPYNEQFF
TGTGCCAGCAGTGAAAAGAGGCGGGGGGCCCCCTACAATGAGCAGTTCTTC
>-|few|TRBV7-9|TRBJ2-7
CASSHTGTAYEQYF
TGTGCCAGCAGCCACACCGGGACTGCTTACGAGCAGTACTTC
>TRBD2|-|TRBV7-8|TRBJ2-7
CASSPASGLYFGIEQYF
TGTGCCAGCAGCCCAGCCTCGGGACTATATTTCGGTATCGAGCAGTACTTC
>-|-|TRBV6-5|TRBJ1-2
CASRVTFQDGYTF
TGTGCCAGCAGGGTCACCTTCCAAGATGGCTACACCTTC
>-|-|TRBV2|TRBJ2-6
CASSERGRTGANVLTF
TGTGCCAGCAGTGAGAGGGGTAGGACTGGGGCCAACGTCCTGACTTTC
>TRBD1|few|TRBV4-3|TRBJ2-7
CASSPMDRANEQYF
TGCGCCAGCAGCCCTATGGACAGGGCCAACGAGCAGTACTTC
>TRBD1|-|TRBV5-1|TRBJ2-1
CASSLEGAPSSYNEQFF
TGCGCCAGCAGCTTGGAGGGGGCACCGAGCTCCTACAATGAGCAGTTCTTC
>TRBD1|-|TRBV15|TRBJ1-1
CATNRGNTEAFF
TGTGCCACTAACAGGGGGAACACTGAAGCTTTCTTT
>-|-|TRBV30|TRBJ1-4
CAWSGRGSNEKLFF
TGTGCCTGGAGTGGTAGGGGGTCTAATGAAAAACTGTTTTTT
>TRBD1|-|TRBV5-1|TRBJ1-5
CASSWTGGNQPQHF
TGCGCCAGCAGCTGGACAGGGGGCAATCAGCCCCAGCATTTT
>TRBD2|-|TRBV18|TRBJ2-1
CASSSQRGPDNEQFF
TGTGCCAGCTCATCCCAGCGGGGGCCCGACAATGAGCAGTTCTTC
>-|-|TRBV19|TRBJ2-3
CASSWSGTDTQYF
TGTGCCAGTAGTTGGTCGGGGACAGATACGCAGTATTTT
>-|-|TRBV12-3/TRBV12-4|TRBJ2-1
CASSLVGGEQFF
TGTGCCAGCAGTTTAGTAGGTGGTGAGCAGTTCTTC
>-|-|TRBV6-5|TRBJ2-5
CASSYRGRETQYF
TGTGCCAGCAGTTACAGGGGACGCGAGACCCAGTACTTC
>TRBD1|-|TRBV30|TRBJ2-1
CASGQYNEQFF
TGTGCCTCGGGACAGTACAATGAGCAGTTCTTC
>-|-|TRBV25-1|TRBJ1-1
CASSDGRRAEAFF
TGTGCCAGCAGTGACGGTAGAAGAGCTGAAGCTTTCTTT
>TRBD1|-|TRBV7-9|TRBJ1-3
CASSLGQGTSGNTIYF
TGTGCCAGCAGCTTAGGACAGGGAACTAGCGGAAACACCATATATTTT